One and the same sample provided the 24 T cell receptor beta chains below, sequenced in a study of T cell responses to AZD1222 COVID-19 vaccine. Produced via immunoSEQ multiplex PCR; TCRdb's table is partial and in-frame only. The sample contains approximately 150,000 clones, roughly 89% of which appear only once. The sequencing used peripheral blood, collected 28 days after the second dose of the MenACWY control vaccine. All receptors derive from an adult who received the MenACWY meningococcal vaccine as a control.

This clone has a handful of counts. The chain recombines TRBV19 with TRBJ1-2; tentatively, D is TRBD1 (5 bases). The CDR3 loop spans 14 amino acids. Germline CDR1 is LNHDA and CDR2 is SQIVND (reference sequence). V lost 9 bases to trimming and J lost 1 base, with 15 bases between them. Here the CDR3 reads CASSGGASNYGYTF. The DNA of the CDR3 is TGTGCCAGCTCAGGAGGGGCCAGTAACTATGGCTACACCTTC.

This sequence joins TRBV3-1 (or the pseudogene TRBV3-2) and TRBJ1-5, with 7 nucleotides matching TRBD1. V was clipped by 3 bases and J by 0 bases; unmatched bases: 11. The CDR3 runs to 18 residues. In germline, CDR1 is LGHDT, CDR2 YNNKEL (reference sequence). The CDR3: CASSHPKTGRNSNQPQHF. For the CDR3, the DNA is TGTGCCAGCAGCCACCCAAAGACAGGGAGAAATAGCAATCAGCCCCAGCATTTT.

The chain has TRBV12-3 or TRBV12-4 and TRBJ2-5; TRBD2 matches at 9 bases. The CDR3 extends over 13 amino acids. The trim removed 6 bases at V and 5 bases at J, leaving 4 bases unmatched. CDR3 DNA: TGTGCCAGCAGACTAGCGGGTGAGGAGACCCAGTACTTC. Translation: CASRLAGEETQYF.

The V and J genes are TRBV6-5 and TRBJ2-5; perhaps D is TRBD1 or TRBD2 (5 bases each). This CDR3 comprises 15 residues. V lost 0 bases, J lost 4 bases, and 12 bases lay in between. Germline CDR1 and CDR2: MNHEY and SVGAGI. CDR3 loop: CASSYSYMGTETQYF. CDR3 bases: TGTGCCAGCAGTTACTCGTATATGGGGACAGAGACCCAGTACTTC.

The CDR3: CASSGEGAGIAKNIQYF. CDR3 sequence (DNA): TGTGCCAGCAGCGGAGAGGGGGCAGGGATAGCCAAAAACATTCAGTACTTC. The V call is TRBV9, the J call TRBJ2-4; TRBD1 agrees at 7 bases. J was trimmed by 0 bases and V by 3 bases; bases with no gene match: 9. CDR3 length: 17 residues. The germline V gene encodes CDR1 SGDLS and CDR2 YYNGEE. Drawing the rest from reference TRBV9 and TRBJ2-4, the complete variable domain is DSGVTQTPKHLITATGQRVTLRCSPRSGDLSVYWYQQSLDQGLQFLIQYYNGEERAKGNILERFSAQQFPDLHSELNLSSLELGDSALYFCASSGEGAGIAKNIQYFGAGTRLSVL.

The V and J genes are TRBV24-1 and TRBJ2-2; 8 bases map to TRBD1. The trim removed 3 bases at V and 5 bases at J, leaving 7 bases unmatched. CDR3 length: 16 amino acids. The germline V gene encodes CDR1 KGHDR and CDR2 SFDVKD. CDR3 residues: CATSDHDRGETGELFF. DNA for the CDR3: TGTGCCACCAGTGATCATGACAGGGGTGAGACCGGGGAGCTGTTTTTT.

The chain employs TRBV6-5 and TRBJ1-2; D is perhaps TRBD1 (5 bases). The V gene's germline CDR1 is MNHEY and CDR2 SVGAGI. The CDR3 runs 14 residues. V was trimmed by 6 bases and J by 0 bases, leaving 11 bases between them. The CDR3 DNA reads TGTGCCAGCAGCCGGGACGGAGCTAACTATGGCTACACCTTC. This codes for CASSRDGANYGYTF.

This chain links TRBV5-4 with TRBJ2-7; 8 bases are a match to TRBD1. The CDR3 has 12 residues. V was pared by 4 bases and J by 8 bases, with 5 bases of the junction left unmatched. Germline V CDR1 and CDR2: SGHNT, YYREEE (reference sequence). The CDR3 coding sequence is TGTGCCAGCAGCCTGGACAGGGACCAGCAGTACTTC. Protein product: CASSLDRDQQYF.

The CDR3 sequence is CAISEGQASQPQHF. In DNA form, the CDR3 reads TGTGCCATCAGTGAGGGGCAGGCGTCTCAGCCCCAGCATTTT. This chain uses TRBV10-3 with TRBJ1-5; D unclear. V was pared by 2 bases and J by 6 bases, with 11 bases between. Germline V lookup: CDR1 ENHRY, CDR2 SYGVKD. This CDR3 is 14 amino acids long.

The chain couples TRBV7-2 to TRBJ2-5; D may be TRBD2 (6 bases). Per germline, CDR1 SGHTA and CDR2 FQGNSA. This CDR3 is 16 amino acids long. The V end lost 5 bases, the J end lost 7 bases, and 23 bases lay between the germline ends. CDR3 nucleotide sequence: TGTGCCAGCAGCCCAGATATTGGGGGAGGTCGGGGGACCCAGTACTTC. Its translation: CASSPDIGGGRGTQYF.

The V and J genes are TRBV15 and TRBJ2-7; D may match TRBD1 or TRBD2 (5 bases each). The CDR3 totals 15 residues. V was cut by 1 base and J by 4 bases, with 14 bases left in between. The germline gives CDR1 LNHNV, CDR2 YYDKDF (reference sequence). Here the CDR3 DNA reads TGTGCCACCAGCAGAGGGTTAGCTGGGGGTTACGAGCAGTACTTC. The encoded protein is CATSRGLAGGYEQYF.

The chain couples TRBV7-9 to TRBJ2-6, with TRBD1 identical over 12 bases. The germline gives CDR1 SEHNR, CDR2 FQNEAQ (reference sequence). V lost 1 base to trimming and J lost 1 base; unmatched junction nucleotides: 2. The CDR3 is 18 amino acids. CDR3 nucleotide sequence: TGTGCCAGCAGCTTAGTGGGACAGGGGGCGTCTGGGGCCAACGTCCTGACTTTC. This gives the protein CASSLVGQGASGANVLTF.

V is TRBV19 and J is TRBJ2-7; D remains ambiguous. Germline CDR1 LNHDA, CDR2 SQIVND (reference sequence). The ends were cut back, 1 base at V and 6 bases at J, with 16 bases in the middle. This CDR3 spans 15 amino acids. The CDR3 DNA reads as TGTGCCAGTAGTATAGTTAAGGGAAAAGCGACCGAGCAGTACTTC. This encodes CASSIVKGKATEQYF.

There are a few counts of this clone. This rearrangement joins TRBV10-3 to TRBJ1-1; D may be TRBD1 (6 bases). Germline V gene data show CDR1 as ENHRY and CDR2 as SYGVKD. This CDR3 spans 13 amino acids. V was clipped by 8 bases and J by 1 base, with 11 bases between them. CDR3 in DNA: TGTGCCATCTCCGAAGGGGGGAACACTGAAGCTTTCTTT. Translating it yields CAISEGGNTEAFF.

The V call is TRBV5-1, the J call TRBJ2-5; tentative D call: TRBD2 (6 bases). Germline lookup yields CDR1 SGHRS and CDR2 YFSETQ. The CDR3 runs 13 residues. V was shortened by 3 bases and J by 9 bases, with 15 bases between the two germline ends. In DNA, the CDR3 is TGCGCCAGCAGCTCCTTGACGGGGGAGGCCCAGTACTTC. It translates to CASSSLTGEAQYF. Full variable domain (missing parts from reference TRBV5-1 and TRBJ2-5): KAGVTQTPRYLIKTRGQQVTLSCSPISGHRSVSWYQQTPGQGLQFLFEYFSETQRNKGNFPGRFSGRQFSNSRSEMNVSTLELGDSALYLCASSSLTGEAQYFGPGTRLLVL.

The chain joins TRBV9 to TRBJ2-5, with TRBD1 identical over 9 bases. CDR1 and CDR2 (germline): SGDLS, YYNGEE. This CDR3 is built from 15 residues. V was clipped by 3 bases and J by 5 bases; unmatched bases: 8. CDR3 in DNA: TGTGCCAGCAGCGAAGGACAGGGGAACGGGGAGACCCAGTACTTC. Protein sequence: CASSEGQGNGETQYF.

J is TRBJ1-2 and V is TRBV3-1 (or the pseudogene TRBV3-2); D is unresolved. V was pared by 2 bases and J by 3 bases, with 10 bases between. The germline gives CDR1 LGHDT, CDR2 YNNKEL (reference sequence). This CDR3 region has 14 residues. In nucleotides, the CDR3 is TGTGCCAGCAGCCAACGGGGATTAGACTATGGCTACACCTTC. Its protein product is CASSQRGLDYGYTF.

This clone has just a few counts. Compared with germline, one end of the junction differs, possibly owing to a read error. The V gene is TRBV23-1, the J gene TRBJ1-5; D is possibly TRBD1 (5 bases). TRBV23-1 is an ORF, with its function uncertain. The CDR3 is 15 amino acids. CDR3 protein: CASSPERQHNQPQHF. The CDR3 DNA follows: TGCGCCAGCAGTCCCGAAAGACAGCACAATCAACCCCAGCATTTT.

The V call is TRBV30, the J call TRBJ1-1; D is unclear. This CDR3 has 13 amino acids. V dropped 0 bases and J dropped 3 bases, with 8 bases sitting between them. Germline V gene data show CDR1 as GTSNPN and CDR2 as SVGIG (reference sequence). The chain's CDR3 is CAWSVAGYTEAFF. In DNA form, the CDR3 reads TGTGCCTGGAGTGTAGCGGGGTACACTGAAGCTTTCTTT.

Here the CDR3 reads CASSPSRGHEQYF. CDR3 sequence (DNA): TGTGCCAGCAGCCCAAGCAGGGGCCACGAGCAGTACTTC. The genes are TRBV9 and TRBJ2-7; a possible D gene is TRBD1 (6 bases). V lost 4 bases and J lost 5, with 13 bases in between. CDR3 length equals 13 residues. Looked up from germline, CDR1 is SGDLS and CDR2 is YYNGEE.

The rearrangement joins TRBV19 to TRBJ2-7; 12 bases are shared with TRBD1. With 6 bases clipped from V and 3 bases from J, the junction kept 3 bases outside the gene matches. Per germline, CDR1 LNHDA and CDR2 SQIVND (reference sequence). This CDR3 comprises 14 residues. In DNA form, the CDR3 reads TGTGCCAGTAGGGGACAGGGGGCTAGCTACGAGCAGTACTTC. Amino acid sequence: CASRGQGASYEQYF.

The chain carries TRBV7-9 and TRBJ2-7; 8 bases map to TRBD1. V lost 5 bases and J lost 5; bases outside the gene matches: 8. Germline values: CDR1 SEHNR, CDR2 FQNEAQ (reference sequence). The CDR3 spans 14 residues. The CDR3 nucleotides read TGTGCCAGCAGCCGACTGGGACAGGCTAACGAGCAGTACTTC. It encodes CASSRLGQANEQYF. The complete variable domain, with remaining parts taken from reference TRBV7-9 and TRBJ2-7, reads DTGVSQNPRHKITKRGQNVTFRCDPISEHNRLYWYRQTLGQGPEFLTYFQNEAQLEKSRLLSDRFSAERPKGSFSTLEIQRTEQGDSAMYLCASSRLGQANEQYFGPGTRLTVT.

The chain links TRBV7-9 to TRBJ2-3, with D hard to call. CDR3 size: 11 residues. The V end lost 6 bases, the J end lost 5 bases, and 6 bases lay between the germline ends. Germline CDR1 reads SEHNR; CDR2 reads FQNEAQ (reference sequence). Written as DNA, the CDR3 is TGTGCCAGCAGAGGTCGAGATACGCAGTATTTT. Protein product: CASRGRDTQYF.

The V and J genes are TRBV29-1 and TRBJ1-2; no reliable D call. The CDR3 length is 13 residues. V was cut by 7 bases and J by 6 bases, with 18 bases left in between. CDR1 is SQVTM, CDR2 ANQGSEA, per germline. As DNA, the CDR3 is TGCAGCGGACAACATGCAGCGGACGATGGCTACACCTTC. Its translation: CSGQHAADDGYTF.